These 2 T cell receptor beta chains were sequenced from one sample in a study of TET2 disruption in CD19-targeted CAR T cells. Treatment defined: autologous CTL019 cells: CD19 CAR with 4-1BB and CD3 zeta domains. This table comes from immunoSEQ multiplex PCR, and its TCRdb copy is limited to in-frame clones, with some not included. This sample contains about 25,000 clones. Their target antigens are unknown. The sample consisted of CD8- CAR+ T cells sorted from cultured blood T cells, taken for CD19 CAR T cell therapy. Noted subset: CD8-negative CAR-positive T cells from the infusion product. The receptors shown here come from a man between 65 and 85 years old with chronic lymphocytic leukemia.

The CDR3 sequence: CASSTQGMDSPLHF. CDR3 DNA (partial): TGCGCCAGCAGCACCCAGGGGATGGATTCACCC. This chain links TRBV5-1 with TRBJ1-6, with D perhaps matching TRBD1 (6 bases). The sequence runs out 3 residues before the end of the CDR3; the remainder is reconstructed from the germline J gene. This CDR3 has 14 residues. Germline lookup yields CDR1 SGHRS and CDR2 YFSETQ. The ends were cut back, 4 bases at V and 8 bases at J, with 13 bases in the middle.

CDR3 DNA (partial): TGTGCCAGCGGCCAATACAATGAG. It codes for CASGQYNE. The CDR3 in full is CASGQYNEAFF. The chain is built from TRBV7-9 and TRBJ1-1; D unclear. The CDR3 is cut off 3 residues early in the read; its end comes from the germline J gene. CDR1 and CDR2 (germline): SEHNR, FQNEAQ (reference sequence). This CDR3 has 11 residues.